A selection of T cell receptor beta chains follows, all from one sample in a study of T cells in Graves' hyperthyroidism and ophthalmopathy. TCRdb analysed the multiplex PCR reads with MiXCR anew, one entry per CDR3 protein. The sample has over 500,000 distinct CDR3 sequences, approximately 17% seen once. The sample comprised blood. These receptors were taken from a woman aged 18-29 years with Graves' ophthalmopathy. Each CDR3 is given with its conserved first and last residue. The D gene is left open where the match is weak. Clone size appears in some rows only: once, few, many, or a class for an expanded clone.

D gene	V gene	clone size	J gene	CDR3 DNA	CDR3 protein
NA	TRBV2	many	TRBJ1-1	TGTGCCAGCCTGGAACCGACCAACACTGAAGCTTTCTTT	CASLEPTNTEAFF
NA	TRBV6-1	few	TRBJ1-1	TGTGCCAGCAGTCAGGGAGGGGGGATCTGGAACACTGAAGCTTTCTTT	CASSQGGGIWNTEAFF
TRBD1	TRBV15	few	TRBJ1-4	TGTGCCACCAGCAGAGTGGGACAGGGAAATGAAAAACTGTTTTTT	CATSRVGQGNEKLFF
NA	TRBV7-8	many	TRBJ1-5	TGTGCCAGCAGCTTAGCCCGGGGTAGCCAGCCCCAGCATTTT	CASSLARGSQPQHF
NA	TRBV7-2	NA	TRBJ1-1	TGTGCCAGCAGCTTCATCCAGGTGGGTACGAACACTGAAGCTTTCTTT	CASSFIQVGTNTEAFF
TRBD1	TRBV12-3/TRBV12-4	many	TRBJ1-4	TGTGCCAGCAGTTCGGACAGGGGCGGGGAAAAACTGTTTTTT	CASSSDRGGEKLFF
NA	TRBV11-2	many	TRBJ2-7	TGTGCCAGCAGCTTAGATCAGGGAGAGAGTGGCTCGTACGAGCAGTACTTC	CASSLDQGESGSYEQYF
NA	TRBV7-3	few	TRBJ1-2	TGTGCCAGCAGCCACGGGGGCCAGGAGGCGGATGGCTACACCTTC	CASSHGGQEADGYTF
NA	TRBV28	many	TRBJ2-5	TGTGCCAGCAGTTACCGGGGGATCCATCAAGAGACCCAGTACTTC	CASSYRGIHQETQYF
TRBD1	TRBV12-3/TRBV12-4	NA	TRBJ2-2	TGTGCCAGCAGTCTAAGACAGGGGGGACCAACCGGGGAGCTGTTTTTT	CASSLRQGGPTGELFF
NA	TRBV28	many	TRBJ1-4	TGTGCCAGCAGTTTAAGTGGTCAAAAACTGTTTTTT	CASSLSGQKLFF
TRBD1	TRBV28	many	TRBJ2-7	TGTGCCAGCAGGGGGGACAGGGGATACGAGCAGTACTTC	CASRGDRGYEQYF
TRBD1	TRBV6-1	NA	TRBJ2-2	TGTGCCAGCAGAACAGGGGGCTCGGGCACCGGGGAGCTGTTTTTT	CASRTGGSGTGELFF
NA	TRBV7-9	few	TRBJ2-6	TGTGCCAGCAGCTTACGTGGGAACACCGATAGATCTGGGGCCAACGTCCTGACTTTC	CASSLRGNTDRSGANVLTF
TRBD1	TRBV28	NA	TRBJ2-4	TGTGCCAGTAGGACAGGGCTCAAAAACATTCAGTACTTC	CASRTGLKNIQYF
NA	TRBV12-3/TRBV12-4	many	TRBJ1-5	TGTGCCAGCAGTTTTTGGGCAGGGGAGGGCAATCAGCCCCAGCATTTT	CASSFWAGEGNQPQHF
NA	TRBV3-1	few	TRBJ2-1	TGTGCCAGCAGCCAGGCAAATGAGCAGTTCTTC	CASSQANEQFF
NA	TRBV24-1	few	TRBJ1-6	TGTGCCACCAGAACGATCCTGGGGGGGCCGAACTCACCCCTCCACTTT	CATRTILGGPNSPLHF
TRBD1	TRBV9	few	TRBJ1-2	TGTGCCAGCAGCGAAGGGACAGGGGGCGGTGGCTACACCTTC	CASSEGTGGGGYTF
NA	TRBV28	many	TRBJ2-7	TGTGCCAGCAGTGGGGCAGGGAAAGACTACGAGCAGTACTTC	CASSGAGKDYEQYF
TRBD2	TRBV12-3/TRBV12-4	many	TRBJ2-1	TGTGCCAGCAGTTTTGGAGGCGGGGGGCCAAATGAGCAGTTCTTC	CASSFGGGGPNEQFF
TRBD1	TRBV18	many	TRBJ1-3	TGTGCCAGCTCAACGGCAGGGGGCTCTGGAAACACCATATATTTT	CASSTAGGSGNTIYF
TRBD2	TRBV28	many	TRBJ2-7	TGTGCCAGCAGTTTAGCGGGGGGTACCTACGAGCAGTACTTC	CASSLAGGTYEQYF
TRBD1	TRBV30	many	TRBJ1-5	TGTGCCTGGAGTTTCGGGACAGGGGGCATTCGGTCTAATCAGCCCCAGCATTTT	CAWSFGTGGIRSNQPQHF
TRBD2	TRBV7-8	many	TRBJ2-5	TGTGCCAGCAGCTTAGCCACACTAGCGATCCAAGAGACCCAGTACTTC	CASSLATLAIQETQYF
NA	TRBV29-1	many	TRBJ2-7	TGCAGCGTTGTGTACGTAGACTTCTACGAGCAGTACTTC	CSVVYVDFYEQYF
TRBD1	TRBV11-2	many	TRBJ2-5	TGTGCCAGCAGCTTCACAGGGGACGGAGAGACCCAGTACTTC	CASSFTGDGETQYF
NA	TRBV9	many	TRBJ1-3	TGTGCCAGCAGTGTGGGAAACACCATATATTTT	CASSVGNTIYF
NA	TRBV20-1	few	TRBJ1-6	TGCAGTGCTAGAGATGGTAGGGGGGCGGGGAATTCACCCCTCCACTTT	CSARDGRGAGNSPLHF
TRBD2	TRBV28	NA	TRBJ2-7	TGTGCCAGCAGCCGGGGACTAGCGGGAGGGCCTCTCTCCTACGAGCAGTACTTC	CASSRGLAGGPLSYEQYF
NA	TRBV3-1	few	TRBJ2-3	TGTGCCAGCAGCCCAGGCCCTAGCGGCACAGATACGCAGTATTTT	CASSPGPSGTDTQYF
NA	TRBV28	many	TRBJ2-7	TGTGCCAGCAGTTACACAGGCACTGGGGGTTACGAGCAGTACTTC	CASSYTGTGGYEQYF
TRBD2	TRBV3-1	many	TRBJ2-5	TGTGCCAGCAGCCCTTGGTCTAGCGGGGCCTTCCAAGAGACCCAGTACTTC	CASSPWSSGAFQETQYF
NA	TRBV27	few	TRBJ2-1	TGTGCCAGCAGTTTACGGACCCAGGGCGATGAGCAGTTCTTC	CASSLRTQGDEQFF
NA	TRBV11-2	many	TRBJ2-3	TGTGCCAGCAGCTTAGATCCTTTTATTACAGATACGCAGTATTTT	CASSLDPFITDTQYF
NA	TRBV25-1	few	TRBJ1-5	TGTGCCAGCAGTGCTTGGGGGAATAGCAATCAGCCCCAGCATTTT	CASSAWGNSNQPQHF
NA	TRBV6-1	many	TRBJ2-7	TGTGCCAGCGGTAGTCCGGTGGGGGCCTACGAGCAGTACTTC	CASGSPVGAYEQYF
TRBD2	TRBV15	many	TRBJ2-5	TGTGCCACCAGCAGAGAACTAGCGGGAGGGCCCCTAGAGACCCAGTACTTC	CATSRELAGGPLETQYF
TRBD1	TRBV6-1	many	TRBJ2-7	TGTGCCAGCAGGTCTGGGGCGGGACAGGGCCGGAGCGAGCAGTACTTC	CASRSGAGQGRSEQYF
TRBD1	TRBV5-1	NA	TRBJ1-2	TGCGCCAGCAGATTCGACAGGGGACGGGGCTACACCTTC	CASRFDRGRGYTF
NA	TRBV18	few	TRBJ2-7	TGTGCCAGCTCACTCAAATCGGGACCCCCCAACGAGCAGTACTTC	CASSLKSGPPNEQYF
NA	TRBV5-4	NA	TRBJ1-1	TGTGCCAGCAGCTTGATAGCCACCAACACTGAAGCTTTCTTT	CASSLIATNTEAFF